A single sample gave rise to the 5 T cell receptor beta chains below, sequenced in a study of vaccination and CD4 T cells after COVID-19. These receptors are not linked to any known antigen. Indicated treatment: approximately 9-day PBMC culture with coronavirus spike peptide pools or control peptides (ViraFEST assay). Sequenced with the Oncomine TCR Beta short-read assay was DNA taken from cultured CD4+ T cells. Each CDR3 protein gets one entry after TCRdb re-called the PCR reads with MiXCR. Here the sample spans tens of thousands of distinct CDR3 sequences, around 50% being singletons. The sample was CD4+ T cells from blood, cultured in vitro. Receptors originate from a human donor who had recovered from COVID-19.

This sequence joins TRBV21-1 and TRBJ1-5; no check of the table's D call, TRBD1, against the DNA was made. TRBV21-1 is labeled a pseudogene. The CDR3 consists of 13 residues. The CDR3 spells CASSKDTVQPQHF. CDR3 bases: TGTGCCAGCAGCAAGGACACCGTGCAGCCCCAGCATTTT.

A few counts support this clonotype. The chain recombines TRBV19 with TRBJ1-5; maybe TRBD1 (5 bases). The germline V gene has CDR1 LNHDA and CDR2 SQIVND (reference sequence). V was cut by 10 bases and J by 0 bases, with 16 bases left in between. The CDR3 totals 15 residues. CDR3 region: CATLGADYSNQPQHF. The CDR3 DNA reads TGTGCCACCCTAGGGGCAGATTATAGCAATCAGCCCCAGCATTTT.

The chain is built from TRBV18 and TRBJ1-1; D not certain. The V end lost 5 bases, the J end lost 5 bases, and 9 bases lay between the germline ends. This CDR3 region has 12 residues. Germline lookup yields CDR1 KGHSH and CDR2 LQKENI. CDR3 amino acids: CASSYLGTEAFF. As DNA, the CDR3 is TGTGCCAGCTCATACTTGGGGACTGAAGCTTTCTTT.

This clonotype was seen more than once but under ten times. CDR3 nucleotides: TGCAGTGCGGCTAGTTACGGGACTAGCGCCTTGTGGGGCACAGATACGCAGTATTTT. Its translation: CSAASYGTSALWGTDTQYF. The rearrangement uses TRBV20-1 and TRBJ2-3; 10 bases match TRBD2. The CDR3 is made up of 19 amino acids. Germline assignment: CDR1 DFQATT and CDR2 SNEGSKA (reference sequence). J was trimmed by 1 base and V by 6 bases; bases with no gene match: 19.

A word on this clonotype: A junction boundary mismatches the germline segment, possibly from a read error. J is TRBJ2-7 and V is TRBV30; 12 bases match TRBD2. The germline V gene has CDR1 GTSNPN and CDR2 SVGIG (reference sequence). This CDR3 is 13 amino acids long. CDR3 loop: CAWSADPSGRAAF. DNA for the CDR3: TGTGCCTGGAGTGCCGATCCTAGCGGGAGGGCCGCTTTC.